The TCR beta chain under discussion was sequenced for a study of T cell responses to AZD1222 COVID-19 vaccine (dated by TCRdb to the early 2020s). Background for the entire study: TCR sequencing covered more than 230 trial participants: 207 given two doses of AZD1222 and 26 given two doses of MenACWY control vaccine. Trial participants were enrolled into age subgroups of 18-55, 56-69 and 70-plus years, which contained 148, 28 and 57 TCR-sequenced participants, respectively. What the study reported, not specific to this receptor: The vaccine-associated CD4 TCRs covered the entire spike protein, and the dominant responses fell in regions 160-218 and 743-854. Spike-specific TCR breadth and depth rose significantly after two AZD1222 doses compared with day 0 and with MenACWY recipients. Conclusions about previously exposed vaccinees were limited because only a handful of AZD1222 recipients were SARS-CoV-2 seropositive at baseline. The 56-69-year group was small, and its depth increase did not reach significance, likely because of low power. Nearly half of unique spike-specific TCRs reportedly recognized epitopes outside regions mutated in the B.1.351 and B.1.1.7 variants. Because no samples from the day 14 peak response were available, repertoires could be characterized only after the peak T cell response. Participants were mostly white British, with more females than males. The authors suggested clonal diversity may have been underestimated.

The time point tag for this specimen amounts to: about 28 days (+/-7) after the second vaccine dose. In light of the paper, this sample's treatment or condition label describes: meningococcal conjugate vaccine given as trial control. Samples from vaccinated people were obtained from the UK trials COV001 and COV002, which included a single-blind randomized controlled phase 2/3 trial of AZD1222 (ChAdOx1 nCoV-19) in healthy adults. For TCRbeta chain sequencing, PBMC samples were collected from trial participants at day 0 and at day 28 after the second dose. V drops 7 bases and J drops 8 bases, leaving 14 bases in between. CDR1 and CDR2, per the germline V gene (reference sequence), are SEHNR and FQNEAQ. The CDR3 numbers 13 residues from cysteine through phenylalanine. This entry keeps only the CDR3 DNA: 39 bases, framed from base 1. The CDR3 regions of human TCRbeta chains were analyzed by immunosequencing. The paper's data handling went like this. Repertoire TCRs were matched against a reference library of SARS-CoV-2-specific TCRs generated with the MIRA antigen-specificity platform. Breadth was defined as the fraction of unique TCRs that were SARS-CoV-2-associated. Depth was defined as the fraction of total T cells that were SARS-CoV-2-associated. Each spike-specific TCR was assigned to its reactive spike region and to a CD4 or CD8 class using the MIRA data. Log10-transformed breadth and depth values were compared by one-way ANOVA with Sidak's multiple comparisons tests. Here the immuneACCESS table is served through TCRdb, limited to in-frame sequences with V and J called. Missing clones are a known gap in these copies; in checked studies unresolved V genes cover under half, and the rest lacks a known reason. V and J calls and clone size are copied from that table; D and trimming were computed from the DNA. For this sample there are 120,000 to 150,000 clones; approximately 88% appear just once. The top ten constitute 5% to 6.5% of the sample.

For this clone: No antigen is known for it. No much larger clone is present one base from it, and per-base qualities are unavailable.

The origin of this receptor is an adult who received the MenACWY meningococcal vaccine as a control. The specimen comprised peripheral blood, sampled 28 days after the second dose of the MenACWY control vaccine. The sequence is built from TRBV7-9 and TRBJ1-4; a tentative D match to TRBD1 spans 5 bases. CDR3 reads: CASTTGVGEKLFF. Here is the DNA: TGTGCCAGCACTACGGGGGTTGGGGAAAAACTGTTTTTT.